This entry lists 9 T cell receptor beta chains sequenced from one sample in a study of shared clonotypes between healthy human individuals. Assay: immunoSEQ multiplex PCR; the TCRdb copy retains only in-frame clones and omits some. The table has around 2.5 million clones, 80% to 95% seen once; the top ten hold roughly 0.39%. Material for sequencing was naive CD4+ T cells from PBMCs. Subset in this sample: CD45RA+ positively selected. These receptors all stem from a man aged 18 to 29 in good health. Some clones in this sample may be carry-over from other donors' samples.

This chain links TRBV2 with TRBJ2-7; no clear D gene. Germline V lookup: CDR1 SNHLY, CDR2 FYNNEI. The CDR3 extends over 11 amino acids. The V gene lost 1 base and the J gene lost 12 bases, with 10 bases spanning the gap. As DNA, the CDR3 is TGTGCCAGCAGTGAAGATGAGGTGTCGTACTTC. Translating gives CASSEDEVSYF.

This chain joins TRBV30 and TRBJ1-1, with 12 positions matching TRBD1. The CDR3 totals 15 residues. CDR1 GTSNPN and CDR2 SVGIG come from the germline V gene (reference sequence). Trimming removed 3 bases from V and 0 bases from J; junction bases left unmatched: 2. The CDR3: CAWRGQGAMNTEAFF. The CDR3 DNA follows: TGTGCCTGGAGGGGACAGGGGGCGATGAACACTGAAGCTTTCTTT. The full variable domain, its missing parts supplied by reference TRBV30 and TRBJ1-1, is SQTIHQWPATLVQPVGSPLSLECTVEGTSNPNLYWYRQAAGRGLQLLFYSVGIGQISSEVPQNLSASRPQDRQFILSSKKLLLSDSGFYLCAWRGQGAMNTEAFFGQGTRLTVV.

The chain joins TRBV9 to TRBJ2-3; 7 bases map to TRBD2. The germline CDR1 and CDR2 sequences are SGDLS and YYNGEE. The length of the CDR3 is 13 residues. V lost 7 bases to trimming and J lost 2 bases; unmatched junction nucleotides: 4. CDR3 sequence (DNA): TGTGCCAGCTCCGGGGGGAACACAGATACGCAGTATTTT. Translation: CASSGGNTDTQYF.

This clone is a singleton in its sample. This chain links TRBV28 with TRBJ2-3; no definite D call. The CDR3 is 11 residues long. The V end was cut by 8 bases, the J end by 2 bases, with 5 bases between. Germline V gene data show CDR1 as MDHEN and CDR2 as SYDVKM. The CDR3 protein is CASAITDTQYF. The DNA for the CDR3 is TGTGCCAGCGCCATCACAGATACGCAGTATTTT.

The count of this clone is one. The chain links TRBV18 to TRBJ2-1; D is undetermined. This CDR3 region has 15 residues. The ends were cut back, 4 bases at V and 0 bases at J, with 10 bases in the middle. Germline V gene lookup returns CDR1 KGHSH and CDR2 LQKENI. The CDR3 sequence is CASSRVHSSYNEQFF. The CDR3 DNA reads as TGTGCCAGCTCACGGGTCCACAGCTCCTACAATGAGCAGTTCTTC.

On this clone itself: Other DNA sequences in the same sample also yield this CDR3. The CDR3 spells CASSRSRGSYEQYF. CDR3 nucleotides: TGTGCCAGCAGCCGGAGCCGGGGTTCCTACGAGCAGTACTTC. The genes are TRBV6-5 and TRBJ2-7; maybe TRBD2 (5 bases). There are 14 residues in the CDR3. V shed 6 bases and J shed 1 base, with 13 bases lying between them. Germline CDR1 reads MNHEY; CDR2 reads SVGAGI.

Note on this clone: Other DNA variants within this sample encode the same CDR3. This chain links TRBV6-5 with TRBJ1-6; D remains unclear. The V end lost 0 bases, the J end lost 7 bases, and 4 bases lay between the germline ends. Germline values: CDR1 MNHEY, CDR2 SVGAGI. The CDR3 totals 13 residues. Written as DNA, the CDR3 is TGTGCCAGCAGTTACTCGCCAAATTCACCCCTCCACTTT. Translated, it gives CASSYSPNSPLHF.

This chain uses TRBV27 with TRBJ1-4, with a weak D call TRBD1 (6 bases). Germline-derived CDR1 and CDR2 are MNHEY and SMNVEV (reference sequence). This CDR3 spans 15 amino acids. V was clipped by 2 bases and J by 7 bases, with 14 bases between them. In nucleotides, the CDR3 is TGTGCCAGCAGTTTACGGGGCAGGGGACCTGAAAAACTGTTTTTT. This encodes CASSLRGRGPEKLFF. The full variable domain, rest sourced from reference TRBV27 and TRBJ1-4, is EAQVTQNPRYLITVTGKKLTVTCSQNMNHEYMSWYRQDPGLGLRQIYYSMNVEVTDKGDVPEGYKVSRKEKRNFPLILESPSPNQTSLYFCASSLRGRGPEKLFFGSGTQLSVL.

The chain uses TRBV6-1 and TRBJ2-7; 9 bases match TRBD2. CDR3 length: 14 amino acids. After removal of 4 bases from V and 6 bases from J, the junction contained 7 bases not matched to a gene. The germline CDR1 and CDR2 sequences are MNHNS and SASEGT. This CDR3 reads CASSVGGGGLEQYF. CDR3 sequence (DNA): TGTGCCAGCAGTGTGGGCGGGGGGGGCCTCGAGCAGTACTTC.